The 21 T cell receptor beta chains below were found in one sample sequenced in a study of blood T cells in healthy people across ages. It was with a sample-barcoded 5' primer and a J-beta primer mix that a second PCR of roughly 7 to 12 cycles was run. TCRdb recomputed calls from the 5' RACE reads with MiXCR, one row per CDR3 protein. The repertoire includes about 1.7 million distinct CDR3 sequences, roughly 27% of them detected once, and more than 6% sits in the top ten. Sequenced material: blood. These receptors were taken from a woman in her 30s in good health.

V and J are TRBV7-2 and TRBJ2-1; 11 bases are a match to TRBD2. Trimming at V came to 5 bases and at J to 8 bases, leaving 11 bases not matched to a gene. The CDR3 covers 16 residues. Germline V gene lookup returns CDR1 SGHTA and CDR2 FQGNSA. CDR3 in amino acids: CASSDPPGTSGYEQFF. For the CDR3, the DNA is TGTGCCAGCAGCGACCCGCCCGGGACTAGCGGCTATGAGCAGTTCTTC.

This clonotype was seen once. V is TRBV29-1 and J is TRBJ1-6; D gene ambiguous. The germline V gene encodes CDR1 SQVTM and CDR2 ANQGSEA. The CDR3 has 9 residues. The V end lost 5 bases, the J end lost 10 bases, and 3 bases lay between the germline ends. The CDR3 DNA reads TGCAGCGTTAAGTCACCCCTCCACTTT. This gives the protein CSVKSPLHF. Full variable domain (outside the CDR3, taken from reference TRBV29-1 and TRBJ1-6): SAVISQKPSRDICQRGTSLTIQCQVDSQVTMMFWYRQQPGQSLTLIATANQGSEATYESGFVIDKFPISRPNLTFSTLTVSNMSPEDSSIYLCSVKSPLHFGNGTRLTVT.

This clonotype was counted ten times or more. CDR3 nucleotides: TGTGCCAGCAGTTCGTTGGAAAAACTGTTTTTT. Protein: CASSSLEKLFF. The rearrangement joins TRBV6-6 to TRBJ1-4; D not certain. The CDR3 extends over 11 amino acids. The ends were cut back, 4 bases at V and 8 bases at J, with 5 bases in the middle. The germline V gene encodes CDR1 MNHNY and CDR2 SVGAGI (reference sequence).

This clonotype has more than one count but fewer than ten. This chain uses TRBV7-2 with TRBJ1-1; D is unresolved. The germline V gene encodes CDR1 SGHTA and CDR2 FQGNSA. The CDR3 consists of 15 residues. V was cut by 5 bases and J by 5 bases, with 18 bases left in between. In DNA, the CDR3 is TGTGCCAGCAGCCCTAGAGGAGGGCTTTTGACTGAAGCTTTCTTT. It translates to CASSPRGGLLTEAFF.

This clonotype appeared a few times. The V gene is TRBV7-9, the J gene TRBJ2-3, with TRBD1 matching 7 bases. This CDR3 region has 14 residues. Germline trimming cut 5 bases from V and 4 bases from J; bases unmatched to any gene: 6. Per germline, CDR1 SEHNR and CDR2 FQNEAQ (reference sequence). This CDR3 is CASSDRDRPDTQYF. The CDR3 nucleotides read TGTGCCAGCAGCGACCGGGACAGACCAGATACGCAGTATTTT. The entire variable domain, with the rest obtained from reference TRBV7-9 and TRBJ2-3, is as follows: DTGVSQNPRHKITKRGQNVTFRCDPISEHNRLYWYRQTLGQGPEFLTYFQNEAQLEKSRLLSDRFSAERPKGSFSTLEIQRTEQGDSAMYLCASSDRDRPDTQYFGPGTRLTVL.

The rearrangement joins TRBV20-1 to TRBJ2-3; D not certain. Trimming removed 6 bases at V and 3 bases at J, with 16 bases between. This CDR3 spans 14 amino acids. Germline V gene lookup returns CDR1 DFQATT and CDR2 SNEGSKA (reference sequence). The chain's CDR3 is CSAPAGSSTDTQYF. The CDR3 nucleotides are TGCAGTGCCCCCGCTGGTAGCTCGACAGATACGCAGTATTTT.

The chain recombines TRBV5-6 with TRBJ2-5, with 7 bases that match TRBD1. V shed 4 bases and J 3 bases; nucleotides not matched to a gene: 9. The CDR3 totals 15 residues. In germline, CDR1 is SGHDT, CDR2 YYEEEE. CDR3 region: CASSSTGTAKETQYF. CDR3 coding DNA: TGTGCCAGCAGCAGTACCGGGACAGCAAAAGAGACCCAGTACTTC.

At least ten counts were recorded for this clonotype. The V call is TRBV9, the J call TRBJ2-7; 7 nucleotides align to TRBD2. CDR1 and CDR2 (germline): SGDLS, YYNGEE. Trimming took 0 bases from V and 0 from J; bases not matched to a gene: 3. There are 15 residues in the CDR3. CDR3 bases: TGTGCCAGCAGCGTAGGACGGGAGGCCTCCTACGAGCAGTACTTC. Its protein is CASSVGREASYEQYF.

Ten or more counts support this clonotype. The chain combines TRBV20-1 with TRBJ1-2; TRBD1 aligns across 7 bases. CDR3 size: 13 residues. Germline trimming cut 0 bases from V and 8 bases from J; bases unmatched to any gene: 6. Germline V lookup: CDR1 DFQATT, CDR2 SNEGSKA (reference sequence). CDR3 in amino acids: CSAREGGDRGYTF. In DNA, the CDR3 is TGCAGTGCTAGAGAAGGGGGCGACAGGGGCTACACCTTC.

This clonotype was detected a few times. The CDR3: CASSLGPGGEGYTF. As DNA, the CDR3 is TGTGCCAGCAGCTTAGGCCCGGGGGGAGAAGGCTACACCTTC. V usage is TRBV7-6 and J usage is TRBJ1-2, with a weak D call TRBD1 (5 bases). The CDR3 is 14 residues long. CDR1 and CDR2 from the germline V gene are SGHVS and FNYEAQ. Trimming shortened V by 1 base and J by 8 bases, and 14 bases separated the two germline ends.

The chain joins TRBV4-3 to TRBJ2-1, with 7 bases lining up with TRBD2. The CDR3 consists of 16 residues. Germline assignment: CDR1 LGHNA and CDR2 YSLEER. The ends lost 4 bases at V and 7 bases at J; junction bases unmatched: 13. The CDR3 DNA reads as TGCGCCAGCAGCCCCTTGCTGGGAGCGGGGAGTAATGAGCAGTTCTTC. Translating gives CASSPLLGAGSNEQFF.

The chain is built from TRBV20-1 and TRBJ1-1; 8 bases fit TRBD1. Germline CDR1 DFQATT, CDR2 SNEGSKA (reference sequence). V lost 1 base and J lost 1; bases outside the gene matches: 5. The CDR3 is 15 amino acids. The CDR3 sequence is CSARATGQGNTEAFF. Written as DNA, the CDR3 is TGCAGTGCTAGAGCAACCGGACAGGGGAACACTGAAGCTTTCTTT.

The rearrangement uses TRBV7-2 and TRBJ2-7; 11 bases agree with TRBD2. J gave up 2 bases and V 5 bases, and 5 bases lay outside the gene matches. The CDR3 loop spans 15 amino acids. Looked up from germline, CDR1 is SGHTA and CDR2 is FQGNSA. CDR3 in amino acids: CASSDPGLAAYEQYF. The CDR3 bases are TGTGCCAGCAGCGATCCGGGACTAGCGGCCTACGAGCAGTACTTC.

This clonotype has only a few counts. The germline gene is not matched at one end of the junction; a read error may be the cause. This sequence joins TRBV20-1 and TRBJ1-4, with a tentative D call TRBD1 (5 bases). The CDR3 spans 14 residues. Germline CDR1 DFQATT, CDR2 SNEGSKA (reference sequence). The CDR3 DNA sequence: TGCAGCGCTAGAGCGCCGGGAGGGGATGAAAAACTGTTTTTT. Translation gives CSARAPGGDEKLFF.

This chain connects TRBV6-6 to TRBJ1-2; possibly TRBD1 for D (5 bases). CDR3 length: 14 amino acids. The germline gives CDR1 MNHNY, CDR2 SVGAGI (reference sequence). Trimming cost V 2 bases and J 8 bases, with 15 bases left between them. The CDR3 nucleotides read TGTGCCAGCAGTTACGGAAACGGAGGGGCCGGCTACACCTTC. Residues: CASSYGNGGAGYTF.

This chain joins TRBV20-1 and TRBJ2-5; no firm D call. The germline gives CDR1 DFQATT, CDR2 SNEGSKA (reference sequence). The V end was cut by 6 bases, the J end by 5 bases, with 7 bases between. This CDR3 contains 10 residues. In DNA form, the CDR3 reads TGCAGTGCGCAGCAGGAGACCCAGTACTTC. This codes for CSAQQETQYF.

This rearrangement joins TRBV11-3 to TRBJ2-3; D is perhaps TRBD2 (5 bases). CDR1 SGHNT and CDR2 YENEEA come from the germline V gene. This CDR3 contains 15 residues. The V end was cut by 3 bases, the J end by 2 bases, with 12 bases between. CDR3 sequence (DNA): TGTGCCAGCAGCTTTAAGCGGACTGACACAGATACGCAGTATTTT. It specifies CASSFKRTDTDTQYF.

As regards this clonotype: The junction and the germline gene differ at one end; a read error may be behind it. The chain is built from TRBV5-1 and TRBJ2-1; TRBD2 aligns across 14 bases. The CDR3 spans 16 residues. Germline V gene sequence: CDR1 SGHRS, CDR2 YFSETQ. The CDR3 nucleotides read TGCGCCAGCAGCTGGACTAGCGGGGGGCGACACAATAAGCAGTTCTTC. Residues: CASSWTSGGRHNKQFF.

CDR3 sequence (DNA): TGTGCCACCAGCAGAGATTCATGGCGGGGATCCTACGAGCAGTACTTC. Its translation: CATSRDSWRGSYEQYF. The chain joins TRBV15 to TRBJ2-7; the D gene is possibly TRBD2 (6 bases). The CDR3 has 16 amino acids. Per the germline V gene, CDR1 is LNHNV and CDR2 is YYDKDF (reference sequence). V lost 0 bases, J lost 1 base, and 13 bases lay in between.

The chain has TRBV20-1 and TRBJ2-1; no clear D gene. Trimming removed 0 bases from V and 6 bases from J, with 15 bases in between. CDR1 DFQATT and CDR2 SNEGSKA come from the germline V gene (reference sequence). The CDR3 loop spans 15 amino acids. As DNA, the CDR3 is TGCAGTGCTAGAGATTCAGCTTCCCCTGGCAATGAGCAGTTCTTC. Amino acids: CSARDSASPGNEQFF.

This clonotype was counted only a few times. CDR3 sequence (DNA): TGCGCCAGCAGTGGGGGTATAGCGGGAAGTTACAATGAGCAGTTCTTC. Its protein is CASSGGIAGSYNEQFF. The chain links TRBV5-1 to TRBJ2-1, with 8 bases identical to TRBD2. Germline trimming cut 5 bases from V and 4 bases from J; bases unmatched to any gene: 11. The CDR3 is made up of 16 amino acids. The V gene's germline CDR1 is SGHRS and CDR2 YFSETQ.